The clone carrying this T cell receptor (beta chain) was picked up a small number of times. The antigen is undetermined. Germline trimming cut 4 bases from V and 3 bases from J; bases unmatched to any gene: 5. The CDR3 contains 16 residues. From germline, CDR1 is WSHSY and CDR2 SAAADI. The sample belongs to a study of somatic mutations in cytotoxic T cells in rheumatoid arthritis. Study results and caveats: For patients with rheumatoid arthritis, CD8+ clonality went up with age, while healthy controls showed no such change. Patients with rheumatoid arthritis did not differ significantly from age-matched healthy controls in CD8+ T-cell clonality. Researchers did not know the antigen targets of the expanded CD8+ clones.

This table comes from immunoSEQ multiplex PCR, and its TCRdb copy is limited to in-frame clones, with some not included. The sample has 15,000 or so clones, roughly four fifths seen once. This receptor was obtained from a woman between 45 and 60 years old with rheumatoid arthritis. The sequenced sample consisted of CD8+ T cells sorted from blood. The genes are TRBV10-2 and TRBJ2-2, with 10 positions matching TRBD2. CDR3 nucleotide sequence: TGCGCCAGCAGTGCCTTAGCGGGGGGACACACCGGGGAGCTGTTTTTT. Its protein is CASSALAGGHTGELFF.